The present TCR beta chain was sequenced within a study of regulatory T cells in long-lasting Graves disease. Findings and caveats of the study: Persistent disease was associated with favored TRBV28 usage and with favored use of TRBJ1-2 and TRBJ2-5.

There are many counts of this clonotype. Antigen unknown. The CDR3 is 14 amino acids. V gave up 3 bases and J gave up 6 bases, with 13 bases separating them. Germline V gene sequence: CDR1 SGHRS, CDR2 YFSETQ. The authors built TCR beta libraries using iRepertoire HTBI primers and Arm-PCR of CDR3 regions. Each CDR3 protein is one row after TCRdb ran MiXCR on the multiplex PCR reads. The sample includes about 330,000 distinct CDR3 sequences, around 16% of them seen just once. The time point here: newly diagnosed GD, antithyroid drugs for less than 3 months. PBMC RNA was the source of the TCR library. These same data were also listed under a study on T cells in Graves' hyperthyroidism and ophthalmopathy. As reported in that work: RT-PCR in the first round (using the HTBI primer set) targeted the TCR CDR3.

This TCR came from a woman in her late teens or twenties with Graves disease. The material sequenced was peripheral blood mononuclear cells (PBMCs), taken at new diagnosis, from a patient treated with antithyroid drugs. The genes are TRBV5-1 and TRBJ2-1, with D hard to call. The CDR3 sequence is CASSSTRTGNEQFF. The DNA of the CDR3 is TGCGCCAGCAGCTCGACCCGGACGGGCAATGAGCAGTTCTTC.